The next 8 T cell receptor beta chains were all read from a single sample in a study of monozygotic twins with inflammatory bowel disease. TCRdb re-called the 5' RACE reads and catalogs CDR3 proteins one per entry, DNA excluded. This sample's table has around 200,000 distinct CDR3 sequences. Source material: blood. The origin of the receptors is a human donor with ulcerative colitis or Crohn's disease, or a healthy co-twin of an affected twin (not recorded which).

V gene TRBV10-3 combines with J gene TRBJ2-3; no DNA is available, so the TRBD1 call from TCRdb remains unchecked. The germline gives CDR1 ENHRY, CDR2 SYGVKD. CDR3 length equals 13 residues. This CDR3 reads CAIRGGGTDTQYF.

The V call is TRBV20-1, the J call TRBJ1-1; TCRdb outputs TRBD1, but without DNA this stays unchecked. CDR1 and CDR2 from the germline V gene are DFQATT and SNEGSKA (reference sequence). The CDR3 totals 13 residues. The CDR3 is CSAIRQENTEAFF.

The CDR3 sequence is CASSRQRGGLNEQFF. J is TRBJ2-1 and V is TRBV4-2; TCRdb calls TRBD2, which cannot be checked without DNA. The CDR3 consists of 15 residues. Germline CDR1 reads LGHNA; CDR2 reads YNFKEQ.

J is TRBJ2-7 and V is TRBV7-2; TCRdb picks TRBD1, but there is no DNA to check that call. The CDR3 contains 14 residues. Per the germline V gene, CDR1 is SGHTA and CDR2 is FQGNSA. The CDR3 loop reads CASSLYRDSYEQYF.

The V call is TRBV27, the J call TRBJ1-4; lacking DNA, the TRBD1 call made by TCRdb goes unchecked. Germline loops: CDR1 MNHEY, CDR2 SMNVEV (reference sequence). The CDR3 totals 12 residues. CDR3 loop: CASSGQTEKLFF.

The chain has TRBV27 and TRBJ2-3; the TCRdb D gene call, TRBD1, has no DNA to confirm it. Germline V CDR1 and CDR2: MNHEY, SMNVEV (reference sequence). The CDR3 runs 15 residues. The CDR3 reads CASSPRDRGTDTQYF.

CDR3 in amino acids: CASHKGVGGTDTQYF. The rearrangement joins TRBV5-1 to TRBJ2-3; TCRdb returns TRBD1, unconfirmable since there is no DNA. This CDR3 is 15 amino acids long. In germline, CDR1 is SGHRS, CDR2 YFSETQ.

The V and J genes are TRBV7-3 and TRBJ2-3. Per the germline V gene, CDR1 is SGHTA and CDR2 is FQGTGA. The CDR3 spans 13 residues. The CDR3 protein is CASSLMASDTQYF.